The 10 T cell receptor beta chains below come from one sample, sequenced in a study of blood T cell repertoires in COVID-19. This table comes from immunoSEQ multiplex PCR, and its TCRdb copy is limited to in-frame clones, with some not included. The sample carries approximately 44,000 clones, 86% recorded once. The material sequenced was peripheral blood. The receptors shown here come from a man in his 60s with active COVID-19.

This chain uses TRBV7-9 with TRBJ2-5; 10 bases are a match to TRBD1. V lost 6 bases, J lost 2 bases, and 9 bases stayed unmatched. The CDR3 totals 16 residues. Germline CDR1 is SEHNR and CDR2 is FQNEAQ (reference sequence). Here the CDR3 DNA reads TGTGCCAGCAGTTTCGCCCCGGGACAGGGGCAAGAGACCCAGTACTTC. This encodes CASSFAPGQGQETQYF.

The genes are TRBV4-3 and TRBJ1-6; 7 bases are shared with TRBD1. Germline-derived CDR1 and CDR2 are LGHNA and YSLEER. The CDR3 covers 15 residues. Losses at the gene ends were 2 bases for V and 8 bases for J; bases not matched to a gene: 6. CDR3 amino acids: CASSQRGHLDSPLHF. The CDR3 DNA sequence: TGCGCCAGCAGCCAAAGGGGGCATCTGGATTCACCCCTCCACTTT.

This chain connects TRBV25-1 to TRBJ1-5; D not resolved. The CDR3 totals 17 residues. Germline V gene sequence: CDR1 MGHDK, CDR2 SYGVNS. V was trimmed by 4 bases and J by 1 base, leaving 17 bases between them. The CDR3 reads CASSAGSHPNSNQPQHF. The CDR3 coding sequence is TGTGCCAGCAGTGCAGGCAGCCACCCCAACAGCAATCAGCCCCAGCATTTT.

This chain links TRBV27 with TRBJ1-2; TRBD1 might be the D (5 bases). This CDR3 is built from 13 residues. Per germline, CDR1 MNHEY and CDR2 SMNVEV (reference sequence). Trimming left V 4 bases short and J 4 bases short, with 10 bases between. The chain's CDR3 is CASSSTVSYGYTF. Written as DNA, the CDR3 is TGTGCCAGCAGTTCGACAGTGAGCTATGGCTACACCTTC.

The V call is TRBV2, the J call TRBJ1-4; 7 positions agree with TRBD1. CDR1 and CDR2 from the germline V gene are SNHLY and FYNNEI. The length of the CDR3 is 14 residues. V dropped 4 bases and J dropped 6; count of bases not matched to a gene: 5. CDR3: CASSADRVDEKLFF. The CDR3, as DNA: TGTGCCAGCAGTGCCGACAGGGTAGATGAAAAACTGTTTTTT.

This clone was seen more than once but under ten times. This rearrangement joins TRBV27 to TRBJ2-1, with 9 bases lining up with TRBD2. This CDR3 has 18 amino acids. V was pared by 0 bases and J by 4 bases, with 10 bases of the junction left unmatched. Germline-derived CDR1 and CDR2 are MNHEY and SMNVEV (reference sequence). The CDR3: CASSLSGTIAGAYNEQFF. The CDR3 coding sequence is TGTGCCAGCAGTTTATCGGGGACCATAGCGGGAGCGTACAATGAGCAGTTCTTC.

This chain connects TRBV6-6 to TRBJ2-7; no clear D. CDR1 MNHNY and CDR2 SVGAGI come from the germline V gene (reference sequence). There are 12 residues in the CDR3. V shed 6 bases and J shed 0 bases, with 6 bases lying between them. CDR3 protein: CASRLSSYEQYF. In DNA form, the CDR3 reads TGTGCCAGCAGATTGAGCTCCTACGAGCAGTACTTC.

The chain joins TRBV14 to TRBJ2-6, with a tentative D call TRBD1 (5 bases). Germline V gives CDR1 SGHDN, CDR2 FVKESK. The CDR3 sequence is 16 residues long. V was cut by 5 bases and J by 0 bases, with 11 bases left in between. CDR3 sequence: CASSTRQTSGANVLTF. The CDR3, as DNA: TGTGCCAGCAGCACCCGACAGACCTCTGGGGCCAACGTCCTGACTTTC. Full variable domain (missing parts from reference TRBV14 and TRBJ2-6): EAGVTQFPSHSVIEKGQTVTLRCDPISGHDNLYWYRRVMGKEIKFLLHFVKESKQDESGMPNNRFLAERTGGTYSTLKVQPAELEDSGVYFCASSTRQTSGANVLTFGAGSRLTVL.

V and J are TRBV10-3 and TRBJ2-5; 8 bases are a match to TRBD2. Germline V gene lookup returns CDR1 ENHRY and CDR2 SYGVKD. This CDR3 is built from 15 residues. The J segment lost 4 bases and the V segment lost 0 bases, leaving 4 bases of the junction unmatched. The CDR3 nucleotides are TGTGCCATCAGTGAGTCGGGCGGGGGGCGAGAGACCCAGTACTTC. Translated: CAISESGGGRETQYF.

The chain couples TRBV5-4 to TRBJ2-7, with 9 bases aligning to TRBD1. The germline V gene encodes CDR1 SGHNT and CDR2 YYREEE (reference sequence). Germline trimming cut 4 bases from V and 4 bases from J; bases unmatched to any gene: 6. This CDR3 is 14 amino acids long. CDR3 loop: CASSTDRGMYEQYF. The CDR3 nucleotides read TGTGCCAGCAGCACCGACAGGGGGATGTACGAGCAGTACTTC.